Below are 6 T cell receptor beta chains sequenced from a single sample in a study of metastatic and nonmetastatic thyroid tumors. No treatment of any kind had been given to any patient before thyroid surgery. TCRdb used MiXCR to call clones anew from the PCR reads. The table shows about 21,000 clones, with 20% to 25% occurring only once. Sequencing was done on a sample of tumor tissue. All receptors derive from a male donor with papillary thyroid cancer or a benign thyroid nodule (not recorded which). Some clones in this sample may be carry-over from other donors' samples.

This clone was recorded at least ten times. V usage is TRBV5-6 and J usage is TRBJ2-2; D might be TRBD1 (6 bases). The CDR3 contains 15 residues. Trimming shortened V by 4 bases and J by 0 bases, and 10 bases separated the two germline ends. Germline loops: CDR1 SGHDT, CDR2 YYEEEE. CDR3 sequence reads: CASSLGQTNTGELFF. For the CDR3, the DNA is TGTGCCAGCAGCCTCGGACAGACGAACACCGGGGAGCTGTTTTTT.

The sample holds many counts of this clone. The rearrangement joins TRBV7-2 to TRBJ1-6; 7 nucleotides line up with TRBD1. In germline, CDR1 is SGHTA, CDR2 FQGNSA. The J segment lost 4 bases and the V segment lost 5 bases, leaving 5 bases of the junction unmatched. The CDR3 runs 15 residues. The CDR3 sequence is CASSVQGQYNSPLHF. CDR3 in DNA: TGTGCCAGCAGCGTCCAGGGACAGTATAATTCACCCCTCCACTTT.

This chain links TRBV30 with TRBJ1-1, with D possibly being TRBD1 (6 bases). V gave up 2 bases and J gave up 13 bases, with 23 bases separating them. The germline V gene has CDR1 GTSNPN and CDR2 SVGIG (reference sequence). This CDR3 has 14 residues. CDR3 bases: TGTGCCTGGAGTACGGTAGGGGGATACACTGATGGTTTCTTT. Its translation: CAWSTVGGYTDGFF.

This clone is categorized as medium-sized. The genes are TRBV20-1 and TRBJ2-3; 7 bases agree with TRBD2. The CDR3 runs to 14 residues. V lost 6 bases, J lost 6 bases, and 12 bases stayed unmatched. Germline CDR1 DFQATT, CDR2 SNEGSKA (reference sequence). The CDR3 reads CSAWGGGTTDTQYF. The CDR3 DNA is TGCAGTGCGTGGGGGGGAGGTACTACGGATACGCAGTATTTT.

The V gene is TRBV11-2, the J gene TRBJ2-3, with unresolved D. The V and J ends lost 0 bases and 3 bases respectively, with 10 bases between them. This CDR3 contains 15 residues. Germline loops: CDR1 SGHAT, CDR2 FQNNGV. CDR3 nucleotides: TGTGCCAGCAGCTTAGATTTTATGAGGACAGATACGCAGTATTTT. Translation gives CASSLDFMRTDTQYF.

The CDR3 is CASSPGTWNDTQYF. As DNA, the CDR3 is TGTGCCAGCAGCCCTGGGACATGGAATGATACGCAGTATTTT. The chain uses TRBV11-2 and TRBJ2-3, with D possibly matching TRBD1 (6 bases). Germline assignment: CDR1 SGHAT and CDR2 FQNNGV. This CDR3 is 14 amino acids long. V lost 5 bases to trimming and J lost 6 bases, with 15 bases between them. The full variable domain, completed using reference TRBV11-2 and TRBJ2-3, is EAGVAQSPRYKIIEKRQSVAFWCNPISGHATLYWYQQILGQGPKLLIQFQNNGVVDDSQLPKDRFSAERLKGVDSTLKIQPAKLEDSAVYLCASSPGTWNDTQYFGPGTRLTVL.